What follows describes a single TCR beta chain. The antigen remains unidentified. The record originates from a study of cytomegalovirus exposure and HLA in healthy donors. Study at large: Inside one of the first data releases sat 80 million to 95 million unique TCRs taken from HLA-typed donors. Findings and limits, study-wide: Across HLA loci, a later analysis found differing TCR association rates, with DRB1 most and HLA-C fewest.

The study ran its PCR with 60 Vbeta and 13 Jbeta primers. The table came from immunoSEQ multiplex PCR; TCRdb's copy has only in-frame clones and leaves some out. The sample totals some 150,000 clones. Trimming removed 2 bases from V and 0 bases from J; junction bases left unmatched: 4. Germline CDR1 is SEHNR and CDR2 is FQNEAQ (reference sequence). CDR3 length: 16 amino acids. This chain joins TRBV7-9 and TRBJ2-7; the match to TRBD2 covers 10 bases. The sample consisted of PBMCs. The sequence was obtained from a woman in her late teens or twenties in good health and CMV-seropositive. The CDR3 coding sequence is TGTGCCAGCAGCTTACCTACTAGCGGGGCCTCCTACGAGCAGTACTTC. This sequence encodes CASSLPTSGASYEQYF.